The 21 T cell receptor beta chains listed next were all sequenced from one sample in a study of cytomegalovirus exposure and HLA in healthy donors. Sequenced by immunoSEQ multiplex PCR; TCRdb stores in-frame clones only, minus some. The sample includes approximately 150,000 clones, approximately 86% of them seen just once. The source material was PBMCs. These receptors were obtained from a man younger than 35 in good health and CMV-seropositive.

This clone appeared once. The V and J genes are TRBV2 and TRBJ1-4; 7 bases match TRBD1. The CDR3 covers 14 residues. J was trimmed by 7 bases and V by 8 bases; bases with no gene match: 10. From germline, CDR1 is SNHLY and CDR2 FYNNEI. The CDR3 spells CASGNRGFGEKLFF. CDR3 coding DNA: TGTGCCAGCGGGAACAGGGGATTTGGTGAAAAACTGTTTTTT.

This rearrangement joins TRBV27 to TRBJ2-3, with D perhaps TRBD2 (6 bases). V shed 3 bases and J shed 0 bases, with 7 bases lying between them. CDR3 size: 14 residues. The germline V gene encodes CDR1 MNHEY and CDR2 SMNVEV (reference sequence). The CDR3 protein is CASSFGGSTDTQYF. The DNA for the CDR3 is TGTGCCAGCAGTTTCGGAGGGAGCACAGATACGCAGTATTTT.

This chain links TRBV15 with TRBJ1-4, with D possibly TRBD1 on 6 matching bases. Germline CDR1 reads LNHNV; CDR2 reads YYDKDF (reference sequence). With 0 bases removed from V and 5 bases from J, the gap between germline ends came to 10 bases. The CDR3 has 15 amino acids. Here the CDR3 DNA reads TGTGCCACCAGCAGAGATAGGGGGTCCAATGAAAAACTGTTTTTT. Translating gives CATSRDRGSNEKLFF.

The gene calls are TRBV6-6 and TRBJ2-1, with 9 bases matching TRBD1. Unmatched junction bases numbered 6, after V lost 5 bases and J lost 4 bases. The CDR3 sequence is 15 residues long. In germline, CDR1 is MNHNY, CDR2 SVGAGI (reference sequence). This CDR3 is CASSHRDRVYNEQFF. For the CDR3, the DNA is TGTGCCAGCAGTCACCGGGACAGGGTTTACAATGAGCAGTTCTTC.

A few counts support this clone. This chain connects TRBV7-2 to TRBJ2-7, with TRBD2 matching over 11 bases. The CDR3 has 14 amino acids. With V trimmed by 6 bases and J by 3 bases, 4 bases remained unmatched. CDR1 and CDR2 from the germline V gene are SGHTA and FQGNSA. CDR3 sequence reads: CASRPTSGGYEQYF. The CDR3 DNA reads as TGTGCCAGCAGGCCAACTAGCGGGGGCTACGAGCAGTACTTC.

The chain links TRBV7-6 to TRBJ2-3; TRBD1 agrees at 7 bases. This CDR3 is built from 16 residues. Unmatched junction bases numbered 3, after V lost 0 bases and J lost 0 bases. Germline CDR1 is SGHVS and CDR2 is FNYEAQ. In nucleotides, the CDR3 is TGTGCCAGCAGCTTAGCGTGGACAGGAAGCACAGATACGCAGTATTTT. Amino acid sequence: CASSLAWTGSTDTQYF.

This chain joins TRBV18 and TRBJ2-5; 16 nucleotides align to TRBD2. V trimming: 0 bases; J trimming: 5 bases; junction bases outside the gene matches: 0. The CDR3 extends over 16 amino acids. Germline lookup yields CDR1 KGHSH and CDR2 LQKENI. The chain's CDR3 is CASSPPGLAGGETQYF. CDR3 coding DNA: TGTGCCAGCTCACCACCGGGACTAGCGGGAGGGGAGACCCAGTACTTC. The full variable domain, with the rest looked up from reference TRBV18 and TRBJ2-5, is NAGVMQNPRHLVRRRGQEARLRCSPMKGHSHVYWYRQLPEEGLKFMVYLQKENIIDESGMPKERFSAEFPKEGPSILRIQQVVRGDSAAYFCASSPPGLAGGETQYFGPGTRLLVL.

This rearrangement joins TRBV7-9 to TRBJ2-7; D might be TRBD1 (6 bases). Deletions cut 5 bases from V and 6 bases from J, with 11 bases between. This CDR3 region has 12 residues. Germline lookup yields CDR1 SEHNR and CDR2 FQNEAQ (reference sequence). The CDR3 nucleotides read TGTGCCAGCAGCCTATTAGGGGGCGAGCAGTACTTC. It encodes CASSLLGGEQYF.

The chain employs TRBV28 and TRBJ2-7; tentative D call: TRBD1 (5 bases). This CDR3 spans 18 amino acids. The germline V gene encodes CDR1 MDHEN and CDR2 SYDVKM. The V gene lost 3 bases and the J gene lost 1 base, with 22 bases spanning the gap. CDR3 sequence: CASSLYTGGGIGSYEQYF. The CDR3 DNA is TGTGCCAGCAGTTTGTATACAGGTGGTGGTATTGGATCCTACGAGCAGTACTTC.

The V gene is TRBV9, the J gene TRBJ1-6; D unclear. V was cut by 4 bases and J by 6 bases, with 17 bases left in between. Germline V gives CDR1 SGDLS, CDR2 YYNGEE. The CDR3 runs 16 residues. Written as DNA, the CDR3 is TGTGCCAGCAGCCCCCACGGAACTGAGGGTAATTCACCCCTCCACTTT. Translation gives CASSPHGTEGNSPLHF.

V and J are TRBV28 and TRBJ2-7; 7 bases agree with TRBD2. V gave up 7 bases and J gave up 0 bases; unmatched junction bases: 3. This CDR3 comprises 13 residues. Germline CDR1 and CDR2: MDHEN and SYDVKM. In nucleotides, the CDR3 is TGTGCCAGCACGACTAGCAGCTCCTACGAGCAGTACTTC. Translation: CASTTSSSYEQYF.

Turning to this clone: In the same sample, other DNA sequences code for this CDR3. The CDR3 sequence: CASSVGGSGGTDTQYF. The CDR3 DNA reads as TGTGCCAGCAGCGTAGGCGGTAGCGGAGGCACAGATACGCAGTATTTT. The chain employs TRBV9 and TRBJ2-3; possible D gene TRBD2, 6 bases. The length of the CDR3 is 16 residues. Trimming removed 0 bases from V and 1 base from J, with 12 bases in between. Germline CDR1 is SGDLS and CDR2 is YYNGEE.

The J gene is TRBJ1-6, the V gene TRBV5-6; maybe TRBD1 (6 bases). CDR3 length equals 14 residues. Trimming left V 0 bases short and J 6 bases short, with 7 bases between. Germline V CDR1 and CDR2: SGHDT, YYEEEE. The CDR3 reads CASSLDRANSPLHF. Here the CDR3 DNA reads TGTGCCAGCAGCTTGGACAGGGCTAATTCACCCCTCCACTTT.

The gene calls are TRBV4-1 and TRBJ2-7; perhaps TRBD1 as D (5 bases). The CDR3 sequence is 17 residues long. V dropped 0 bases and J dropped 2 bases, with 17 bases sitting between them. The V gene's germline CDR1 is MGHRA and CDR2 YSYEKL. This chain's CDR3 is CASSQERTTEKTYEQYF. DNA of the CDR3: TGCGCCAGCAGCCAAGAAAGAACGACAGAGAAAACCTACGAGCAGTACTTC.

The table lists this clone with a count of one. The DNA of the CDR3 is TGTGCCAGCAGTTATTCGGGTAGTCACGAGCAGTACTTC. Its protein is CASSYSGSHEQYF. V usage is TRBV6-5 and J usage is TRBJ2-7, with D uncertain. The CDR3 totals 13 residues. V dropped 3 bases and J dropped 5 bases, with 11 bases sitting between them. In germline, CDR1 is MNHEY, CDR2 SVGAGI.

The chain links TRBV27 to TRBJ2-2, with D tentatively TRBD1 (5 bases). CDR1 MNHEY and CDR2 SMNVEV come from the germline V gene (reference sequence). There are 15 residues in the CDR3. Trimming pared 5 bases from V and 2 bases from J, leaving 12 bases between. DNA of the CDR3: TGTGCCAGCAGTCCCGGAAGGGGAAACACCGGGGAGCTGTTTTTT. Amino acid sequence: CASSPGRGNTGELFF.

In its sample, this clone was seen once. This sequence joins TRBV27 and TRBJ1-1, with 8 bases lining up with TRBD1. CDR1 is MNHEY, CDR2 SMNVEV, per germline (reference sequence). CDR3 length equals 14 residues. The V gene end was trimmed by 6 bases and the J gene end by 3 bases; junction bases not matched to a gene: 6. The DNA for the CDR3 is TGTGCCAGCAGGACAGGGGTTTGGGACACTGAAGCTTTCTTT. Amino acids: CASRTGVWDTEAFF.

V gene TRBV9 combines with J gene TRBJ2-1; TRBD2 matches 9 bases. J was trimmed by 3 bases and V by 2 bases; bases with no gene match: 6. The CDR3 spans 16 residues. Looked up from germline, CDR1 is SGDLS and CDR2 is YYNGEE. The CDR3 loop reads CASSVTAGGFYNEQFF. CDR3 sequence (DNA): TGTGCCAGCAGCGTGACAGCGGGAGGATTCTACAATGAGCAGTTCTTC.

The chain links TRBV19 to TRBJ1-5; no firm D call. This CDR3 contains 14 residues. V shed 8 bases and J shed 0 bases, with 11 bases lying between them. Germline assignment: CDR1 LNHDA and CDR2 SQIVND (reference sequence). The CDR3 loop is CASVNIYSNQPQHF. Written as DNA, the CDR3 is TGTGCCAGTGTAAATATCTATAGCAATCAGCCCCAGCATTTT.

This chain connects TRBV5-1 to TRBJ2-7; a weak D match, TRBD2 (6 bases). This CDR3 is built from 14 residues. CDR1 and CDR2 from the germline V gene are SGHRS and YFSETQ. The V gene lost 5 bases and the J gene lost 0 bases, with 12 bases spanning the gap. The CDR3 sequence: CASRWGVSSYEQYF. The CDR3 region has the DNA TGCGCCAGCAGATGGGGGGTAAGCTCCTACGAGCAGTACTTC.

This chain links TRBV6-4 with TRBJ2-1; 7 positions agree with TRBD1. This CDR3 spans 14 amino acids. CDR1 and CDR2 from the germline V gene are MRHNA and SNTAGT. J was trimmed by 4 bases and V by 4 bases; bases with no gene match: 4. Here the CDR3 reads CASSVQGNYNEQFF. The CDR3 DNA reads as TGTGCCAGCAGTGTACAGGGGAATTACAATGAGCAGTTCTTC.